This passage covers 13 T cell receptor beta chains from one sample sequenced in a study of blood T cell repertoires in COVID-19. The repertoire was sequenced with immunoSEQ multiplex PCR; TCRdb's copy has only in-frame clones and lacks some. This table holds about 80,000 clones, around 83% found once. The sample was peripheral blood. The receptors stem from a woman between 65 and 79 years old with acute or convalescent COVID-19.

The CDR3 is CASSLVHGFAKNIQYF. In DNA, the CDR3 is TGTGCCAGCAGCTTAGTTCACGGGTTCGCCAAAAACATTCAGTACTTC. The genes are TRBV11-2 and TRBJ2-4; D not certain. Germline values: CDR1 SGHAT, CDR2 FQNNGV. Trimming removed 1 base from V and 1 base from J, with 11 bases in between. CDR3 length: 16 residues.

The V and J genes are TRBV19 and TRBJ2-1; 7 positions agree with TRBD1. V was clipped by 6 bases and J by 2 bases; unmatched bases: 10. Germline CDR1 reads LNHDA; CDR2 reads SQIVND (reference sequence). The CDR3 loop spans 16 amino acids. The CDR3 reads CASRPLTGSTYNEQFF. CDR3 bases: TGTGCCAGTAGGCCCTTGACAGGGAGTACCTACAATGAGCAGTTCTTC.

The chain carries TRBV3-1 (or the pseudogene TRBV3-2) and TRBJ2-1, with D possibly matching TRBD2 (6 bases). Between the trimmed V and J ends, which lost 0 bases and 10 bases, there was a span of 16 bases. Germline V gene sequence: CDR1 LGHDT, CDR2 YNNKEL (reference sequence). The CDR3 totals 15 residues. The DNA of the CDR3 is TGTGCCAGCAGCCAAGACGCGGGACCGCAGAGGGAGCAGTTCTTC. Amino acids: CASSQDAGPQREQFF.

The gene calls are TRBV27 and TRBJ2-1, with TRBD2 matching 15 bases. CDR3 size: 19 residues. Germline V gene sequence: CDR1 MNHEY, CDR2 SMNVEV (reference sequence). V lost 6 bases, J lost 1 base, and 10 bases stayed unmatched. CDR3 in DNA: TGTGCCAGCAGAAGGACTAGCGGGAGGGCAATCTTTTCCTACAATGAGCAGTTCTTC. Its translation is CASRRTSGRAIFSYNEQFF.

The chain employs TRBV21-1 and TRBJ2-4; TRBD2 reflects the table's D call only, with no check against the DNA. TRBV21-1 is labeled a pseudogene. The CDR3 sequence is 13 residues long. The CDR3 nucleotides are TGTGCCAGCAGATACACCGCTAGGAACATTCAGTACTTC. As protein: CASRYTARNIQYF.

The genes are TRBV18 and TRBJ1-5; 9 nucleotides match TRBD1. This CDR3 is built from 15 residues. From germline, CDR1 is KGHSH and CDR2 LQKENI. Losses at the gene ends were 4 bases for V and 6 bases for J; bases not matched to a gene: 7. The chain's CDR3 is CASSLGQGIGQPQHF. DNA for the CDR3: TGTGCCAGCTCACTAGGACAGGGGATAGGTCAGCCCCAGCATTTT.

J is TRBJ2-1 and V is TRBV29-1; 7 bases line up with TRBD2. The CDR3 contains 12 residues. CDR1 and CDR2 from the germline V gene are SQVTM and ANQGSEA. CDR3 amino acids: CSSGRLYNEQFF. The CDR3 nucleotides are TGCAGTAGCGGGCGCCTTTACAATGAGCAGTTCTTC.

The sample holds one count of this clone. This chain uses TRBV24-1 with TRBJ2-7; D perhaps matches TRBD1 (6 bases). The CDR3 sequence is 14 residues long. Trimming removed 3 bases from V and 6 bases from J, with 14 bases in between. Germline V gene data show CDR1 as KGHDR and CDR2 as SFDVKD. The CDR3 DNA sequence: TGTGCCACCAGTGATCAGGGGCGCAAAATCGAGCAGTACTTC. This translates into CATSDQGRKIEQYF.

This chain joins TRBV10-2 and TRBJ1-5, with 12 nucleotides matching TRBD1. Germline V gene lookup returns CDR1 WSHSY and CDR2 SAAADI. The length of the CDR3 is 15 residues. V lost 6 bases and J lost 6; bases outside the gene matches: 6. The chain's CDR3 is CASSAGTGGGQPQHF. The CDR3 DNA reads TGCGCCAGCAGCGCCGGGACAGGGGGCGGTCAGCCCCAGCATTTT.

This rearrangement joins TRBV10-3 to TRBJ2-1, with TRBD2 matching 11 bases. Germline V gene data show CDR1 as ENHRY and CDR2 as SYGVKD. This CDR3 has 18 amino acids. The junction had 12 bases not matched to a gene; V was cut back by 2 bases and J by 6 bases. This chain's CDR3 is CAISEPRLAGSSTNEQFF. In DNA, the CDR3 is TGTGCCATCAGTGAGCCCAGACTAGCGGGAAGTTCAACCAATGAGCAGTTCTTC.

The gene calls are TRBV10-1 and TRBJ2-1, with a weak D call TRBD2 (5 bases). V was cut by 4 bases and J by 0 bases, with 13 bases left in between. From germline, CDR1 is WNHNN and CDR2 SYGVQD (reference sequence). The CDR3 has 16 residues. As DNA, the CDR3 is TGCGCCAGCAGTGGGAAAACGGGGAGCTCCTACAATGAGCAGTTCTTC. This codes for CASSGKTGSSYNEQFF.

The chain combines TRBV2 with TRBJ2-7, with D maybe TRBD2 (6 bases). CDR1 SNHLY and CDR2 FYNNEI come from the germline V gene. V lost 6 bases and J lost 4, with 16 bases in between. The CDR3 has 14 amino acids. This CDR3 is CASSAGTGIYEQYF. CDR3 sequence (DNA): TGTGCCAGCAGCGCCGGGACTGGAATATACGAGCAGTACTTC. Full variable domain (outside the CDR3, taken from reference TRBV2 and TRBJ2-7): EPEVTQTPSHQVTQMGQEVILRCVPISNHLYFYWYRQILGQKVEFLVSFYNNEISEKSEIFDDQFSVERPDGSNFTLKIRSTKLEDSAMYFCASSAGTGIYEQYFGPGTRLTVT.

The chain has TRBV5-8 and TRBJ2-5, with 13 bases fitting TRBD2. V dropped 0 bases and J dropped 3; count of bases not matched to a gene: 2. The CDR3 contains 16 residues. From germline, CDR1 is SGHTS and CDR2 YDEGEE. This CDR3 reads CASSLGLAGGEETQYF. CDR3 nucleotide sequence: TGTGCCAGCAGCTTGGGACTAGCGGGAGGAGAAGAGACCCAGTACTTC.